The clone carrying this TCR beta chain was seen once. The entry originates in a study of cytomegalovirus exposure and HLA in healthy donors. PCR involved 60 Vbeta and 13 Jbeta primers. Measured with immunoSEQ multiplex PCR; TCRdb has only the in-frame clones, and not every one. The sample has approximately 150,000 clones, roughly 76% seen once. Germline CDR1 and CDR2: MNHEY and SVGAGI. V trimming: 0 bases; J trimming: 12 bases; junction bases outside the gene matches: 3. This CDR3 is 14 amino acids long. The source is a man in his sixties in good health and CMV-seronegative. The chain has TRBV6-5 and TRBJ2-1; 12 bases align to TRBD2. The sequenced material came from PBMCs. DNA of the CDR3: TGTGCCAGCAGTTACTCGGGGACTAGCGGGCGGCAGTTCTTC. Encoded protein: CASSYSGTSGRQFF.